This record concerns one TCR beta chain sequence. This CDR3 comprises 18 residues. Looked up from germline, CDR1 is MNHEY and CDR2 is SMNVEV (reference sequence). Trimming removed 7 bases from V and 1 base from J, with 20 bases in between. It was with random hexamers that about 0.45 to 1 ug RNA was reverse transcribed. TCRdb redid the calling of the immunoSEQ multiplex PCR reads with MiXCR, one entry per CDR3 protein. The sample lists over 120,000 distinct CDR3 sequences, 95% seen once, with 0.14% in the top ten. The data belong to a study of CD8 T cells in Susac syndrome. The origin of this receptor is a human donor with Susac syndrome. The V and J genes are TRBV27 and TRBJ1-6, with a possible D match to TRBD1 (6 bases). Sequences were obtained from CD4+ T cells from PBMCs. CDR3 coding DNA: TGTGCCAGCAAGCCCGGGACAAGGGAAGCATCCTATAATTCACCCCTCCACTTT. Protein: CASKPGTREASYNSPLHF.